The clone carrying this TCR beta chain was picked up a small number of times. This entry comes from a study of blood T cell repertoires in COVID-19. Study in general: From the United States, Italy and Spain came samples of acute and convalescent COVID-19. The analysed material was cDNA or gDNA that came from T cells, B-cell-depleted T cells, or PBMCs.

CDR3 length: 16 amino acids. Germline CDR1 reads SGHAT; CDR2 reads FQDESV (reference sequence). The V end lost 0 bases, the J end lost 5 bases, and 16 bases lay between the germline ends. Source study methods: Amplification with reference gene primers provided the estimates of nucleated cell counts. Clones were read by immunoSEQ multiplex PCR, and TCRdb kept only the in-frame ones, dropping some. That table is the source of V, J and clone size, and D and trimming were worked out from the DNA. The sample includes 60,000 to 70,000 clones, about 75% of them seen just once. The sequence derives from a woman aged 80 or older with acute or convalescent COVID-19. Sequencing was carried out using peripheral blood. The genes are TRBV11-1 and TRBJ2-5; the D gene is possibly TRBD1 (5 bases). In DNA form, the CDR3 reads TGTGCCAGCAGCTTAGCGTTCCAGGGCGCGGAGGAGACCCAGTACTTC. Protein sequence: CASSLAFQGAEETQYF. The entire variable domain, with the rest obtained from reference TRBV11-1 and TRBJ2-5, is as follows: EAEVAQSPRYKITEKSQAVAFWCDPISGHATLYWYRQILGQGPELLVQFQDESVVDDSQLPKDRFSAERLKGVDSTLKIQPAELGDSAMYLCASSLAFQGAEETQYFGPGTRLLVL.